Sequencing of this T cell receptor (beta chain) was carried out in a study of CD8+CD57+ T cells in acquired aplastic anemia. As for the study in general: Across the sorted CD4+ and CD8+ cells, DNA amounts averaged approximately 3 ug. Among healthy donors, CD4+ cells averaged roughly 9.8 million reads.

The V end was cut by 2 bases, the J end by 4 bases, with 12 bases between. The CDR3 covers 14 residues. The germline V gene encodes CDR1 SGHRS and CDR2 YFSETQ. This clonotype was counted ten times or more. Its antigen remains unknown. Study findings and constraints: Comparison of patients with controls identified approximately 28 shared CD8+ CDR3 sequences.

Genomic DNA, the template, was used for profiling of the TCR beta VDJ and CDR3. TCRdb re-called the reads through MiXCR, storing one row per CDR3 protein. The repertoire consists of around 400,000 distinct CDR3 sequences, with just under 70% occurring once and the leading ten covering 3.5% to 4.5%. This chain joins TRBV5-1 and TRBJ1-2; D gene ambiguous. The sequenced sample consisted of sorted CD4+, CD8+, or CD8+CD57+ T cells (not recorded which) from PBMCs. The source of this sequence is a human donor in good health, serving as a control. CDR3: CASSFLSGSYGYTF. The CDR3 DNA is TGCGCCAGCAGCTTCCTATCGGGATCCTATGGCTACACCTTC.